This T cell receptor beta chain was documented in a study of blood T cell repertoires in COVID-19. Recruitment covered some 25 US areas and drew participants whose ages spanned roughly 18 to 89 years. V lost 10 bases and J lost 0, with 13 bases in between. Germline assignment: CDR1 MNHEY and CDR2 SVGAGI. The CDR3 is 14 residues long. As originally analysed: Nucleated cell counts were estimated from reference gene primer amplification. This table comes from immunoSEQ multiplex PCR, and its TCRdb copy is limited to in-frame clones, with some not included. For V, J and clone size, that table is used; D and trimming come from the DNA. This sample has 140,000 to 150,000 clones; 75% to 90% occur once, and the top ten carry roughly 12%.

V and J are TRBV6-5 and TRBJ1-3; D uncertain. This TCR came from a man aged 55 to 70 who had recovered from COVID-19. Material for sequencing was PBMCs or T cells enriched from blood (not recorded which). CDR3 sequence: CATLLTGSGNTIYF. The CDR3 DNA is TGTGCCACCCTCCTCACTGGCTCTGGAAACACCATATATTTT.